Listed below are T cell receptor beta chains from one sample, sequenced in a study of Ad26.COV2.S vaccination and SARS-CoV-2 variants. Repertoires were generated with immunoSEQ multiplex PCR, while TCRdb's copy carries only in-frame clones and drops some. The sample consists of under 600,000 clones, about 88% of them appearing once. This sample comprised peripheral blood, obtained in a trial of Ad26.COV2.S vaccine versus placebo. Source of these receptors: a person between 18 and 59 years old who received the Ad26.COV2.S COVID-19 vaccine or a placebo. Both conserved end residues are part of each CDR3. Each record gives: V gene, J gene, CDR3 protein.

>TRBV12-5|TRBJ1-1
CASATTVGLAFF
>TRBV25-1|TRBJ1-4
CASSIGQGVGEKLFF
>TRBV19|TRBJ2-1
CASREGTGTTGDEQFF
>TRBV10-2|TRBJ2-2
CASRGGPTGELFF
>TRBV19|TRBJ2-1
CASKSVVSSYNEQFF
>TRBV9|TRBJ1-2
CASSADKHGYTF
>TRBV6-9|TRBJ2-3
CASRIPTDISTDTQYF
>TRBV10-2|TRBJ2-7
CASWNNEQYF
>TRBV28|TRBJ2-7
CASSLLGQFHEQYF
>TRBV11-2|TRBJ1-2
CASTWDRGVYGYTF
>TRBV5-4|TRBJ1-2
CASSFGRTSGGYTF
>TRBV27|TRBJ2-3
CASSMGRTDTQYF
>TRBV9|TRBJ2-7
CASSAGQAEGHEQYF
>TRBV30|TRBJ1-5
CAWRRGNSNQPQHF
>TRBV28|TRBJ1-1
CASSRGGDSTEAFF
>TRBV5-1|TRBJ2-3
CASSLLKGSTDTQYF
>TRBV2|TRBJ2-2
CASNQGLGPTGELFF
>TRBV27|TRBJ2-7
CASSNLAGVQYEQYF
>TRBV4-3|TRBJ1-5
CASSQEFRQVGQPQHF
>TRBV4-1|TRBJ1-5
CASSQVGDGPQHF
>TRBV6-6|TRBJ2-7
CASSYKGEQYF
>TRBV6-6|TRBJ2-7
CASSYRTVGEQYF
>TRBV28|TRBJ2-7
CASCKRGGMAPDWEQYF
>TRBV29-1|TRBJ2-5
CSGVTGLETQYF
>TRBV7-9|TRBJ2-1
CASSSLAGSTSSYNEQFF
>TRBV27|TRBJ1-1
CASSSGGTEAFF
>TRBV25-1|TRBJ1-2
CASQSGVEYGYTF
>TRBV18|TRBJ2-2
CASSPRQGASTGELFF
>TRBV9|TRBJ2-5
CASSVGVTAQETQYF
>TRBV28|TRBJ1-2
CASSLAGTNYGYTF
>TRBV7-9|TRBJ1-2
CASSLMGERDGYTF
>TRBV27|TRBJ1-2
CASRRGQGGYGYTF
>TRBV5-5|TRBJ1-1
CASSLLGGQGAGTEAFF
>TRBV30|TRBJ2-2
CAWTRAGGVVGELFF
>TRBV7-9|TRBJ1-6
CASSLGGANSPLHF
>TRBV6-5|TRBJ2-2
CASTFVGGELFF
>TRBV25-1|TRBJ1-1
CASSEYGVRRTEAFF
>TRBV7-8|TRBJ1-1
CASSLGMGLNRFTEAFF
>TRBV9|TRBJ1-2
CASRGPGIGYTF
>TRBV7-9|TRBJ1-1
CASSFTGGMNTEAFF
>TRBV20-1|TRBJ2-7
CSARGVEGGYF
>TRBV6-6|TRBJ1-5
CASSKDGQAGSQPQHF
>TRBV18|TRBJ1-4
CASSGDRATNEKLFF
>TRBV28|TRBJ2-3
CASKGGGTDTQYF
>TRBV27|TRBJ2-2
CASSSFPGELFF
>TRBV6-2/TRBV6-3|TRBJ2-3
CASSPSRGGQNTQYF
>TRBV6-5|TRBJ1-6
CASSYGGSSYNSPLHF
>TRBV5-8|TRBJ1-5
CASSRGVRQPQHF
>TRBV6-5|TRBJ2-7
CASNTGTAAYEQYF
>TRBV30|TRBJ1-1
CAWSVGRWEGGGRGTNTEAFF
>TRBV24-1|TRBJ2-4
CATSAGNRENIQYF
>TRBV4-1|TRBJ2-1
CASSQTSGRAGEQFF
>TRBV7-9|TRBJ1-2
CASSFHGANYGYTF
>TRBV9|TRBJ2-7
CASSVEGQGAGEQYF
>TRBV30|TRBJ2-7
CAWGGSYEQYF